A single sample gave rise to the 26 T cell receptor beta chains below, sequenced in a study of blood T cell repertoires in COVID-19. Assay: immunoSEQ multiplex PCR; the TCRdb copy retains only in-frame clones and omits some. The table lists roughly 570,000 clones, approximately 91% of them singletons, with about 8.2% in the top ten. The specimen was peripheral blood. These TCRs come from a woman in her fifties or sixties with COVID-19, enrolled during active disease.

The chain has TRBV5-5 and TRBJ1-1; no reliable D call. This CDR3 spans 14 amino acids. The germline V gene encodes CDR1 SGHKS and CDR2 YYEKEE (reference sequence). V shed 9 bases and J shed 5 bases, with 20 bases lying between them. The CDR3 here is CATEVLGGGTEAFF. CDR3 DNA: TGTGCCACCGAAGTGCTGGGAGGAGGGACTGAAGCTTTCTTT.

The chain combines TRBV19 with TRBJ1-5; 8 bases are shared with TRBD1. Trimming took 4 bases from V and 8 from J; bases not matched to a gene: 10. The length of the CDR3 is 15 residues. Germline loops: CDR1 LNHDA, CDR2 SQIVND (reference sequence). The CDR3 region has the DNA TGTGCCAGTAGTACCGGACAGGGCCAGGGAGAGCCCCAGCATTTT. It translates to CASSTGQGQGEPQHF. Full variable domain (remainder filled in from reference TRBV19 and TRBJ1-5): DGGITQSPKYLFRKEGQNVTLSCEQNLNHDAMYWYRQDPGQGLRLIYYSQIVNDFQKGDIAEGYSVSREKKESFPLTVTSAQKNPTAFYLCASSTGQGQGEPQHFGDGTRLSIL.

This chain connects TRBV7-3 to TRBJ2-1; a possible D gene is TRBD2 (6 bases). This CDR3 has 15 residues. Germline CDR1 and CDR2: SGHTA and FQGTGA. The V end lost 1 base, the J end lost 12 bases, and 19 bases lay between the germline ends. The CDR3 is CASSLSPGRAGRQFF. Written as DNA, the CDR3 is TGTGCCAGCAGCTTAAGTCCCGGGCGAGCGGGTCGGCAGTTCTTC.

This clone was seen only once. The genes are TRBV7-9 and TRBJ2-5, with D possibly TRBD1 on 6 matching bases. Germline V gene lookup returns CDR1 SEHNR and CDR2 FQNEAQ (reference sequence). This CDR3 is 13 amino acids long. V lost 5 bases, J lost 5 bases, and 12 bases lay in between. CDR3 sequence: CASSQGKWETQYF. The CDR3 DNA is TGTGCCAGCAGCCAGGGGAAATGGGAGACCCAGTACTTC. The variable domain in full, with the rest retrieved from reference TRBV7-9 and TRBJ2-5, is DTGVSQNPRHKITKRGQNVTFRCDPISEHNRLYWYRQTLGQGPEFLTYFQNEAQLEKSRLLSDRFSAERPKGSFSTLEIQRTEQGDSAMYLCASSQGKWETQYFGPGTRLLVL.

V is TRBV9 and J is TRBJ1-2; perhaps TRBD1 as D (5 bases). CDR3 length: 15 amino acids. CDR1 SGDLS and CDR2 YYNGEE come from the germline V gene. V gave up 4 bases and J gave up 3 bases, with 16 bases separating them. CDR3 nucleotides: TGTGCCAGCAGCCTCCCCCGTACAGGATACTATGGCTACACCTTC. Translation: CASSLPRTGYYGYTF.

This chain connects TRBV24-1 to TRBJ2-3, with D tentatively TRBD1 (5 bases). Per germline, CDR1 KGHDR and CDR2 SFDVKD. There are 18 residues in the CDR3. The ends were cut back, 4 bases at V and 3 bases at J, with 22 bases in the middle. Here the CDR3 DNA reads TGTGCCACCAGTGACGACAGCCCTAGGGCAAGGACGACAGATACGCAGTATTTT. Protein sequence: CATSDDSPRARTTDTQYF.

The rearrangement joins TRBV29-1 to TRBJ1-2; tentatively, D is TRBD1 (5 bases). This CDR3 has 14 residues. V was clipped by 0 bases and J by 3 bases, with 11 bases between them. Germline V gene sequence: CDR1 SQVTM, CDR2 ANQGSEA. The CDR3 spells CSVEEGRAYYGYTF. In nucleotides, the CDR3 is TGCAGCGTTGAAGAAGGCAGGGCCTACTATGGCTACACCTTC. The whole variable domain, filled in from reference TRBV29-1 and TRBJ1-2, reads SAVISQKPSRDICQRGTSLTIQCQVDSQVTMMFWYRQQPGQSLTLIATANQGSEATYESGFVIDKFPISRPNLTFSTLTVSNMSPEDSSIYLCSVEEGRAYYGYTFGSGTRLTVV.

The rearrangement joins TRBV28 to TRBJ2-7; 9 bases are shared with TRBD1. The V segment lost 7 bases and the J segment 1 base; nucleotides outside the gene matches: 5. The CDR3 extends over 14 amino acids. The V gene's germline CDR1 is MDHEN and CDR2 SYDVKM. CDR3 sequence (DNA): TGTGCCAGCACGGGGACAGGGATATCCTACGAGCAGTACTTC. Its translation: CASTGTGISYEQYF.

J is TRBJ2-1 and V is TRBV5-1, with D unresolved. The CDR3 sequence is 11 residues long. Trimming removed 0 bases from V and 15 bases from J, with 10 bases in between. The germline V gene encodes CDR1 SGHRS and CDR2 YFSETQ. The CDR3 spells CASSLGANLFF. The CDR3 nucleotides read TGCGCCAGCAGCTTGGGAGCAAACCTGTTCTTC.

This clone was found once. The chain combines TRBV4-1 with TRBJ2-3, with TRBD2 as a possible D gene (7 bases). Germline-derived CDR1 and CDR2 are MGHRA and YSYEKL. This CDR3 has 16 residues. The germline V and J ends were trimmed by 4 bases and 6 bases, with 20 bases remaining between them. The CDR3 reads CASSPSLLAGADTQYF. In nucleotides, the CDR3 is TGCGCCAGCAGCCCGAGCCTCCTCGCGGGGGCGGATACGCAGTATTTT.

The genes are TRBV28 and TRBJ1-1, with D possibly being TRBD1 (5 bases). The length of the CDR3 is 14 residues. V was pared by 5 bases and J by 4 bases, with 14 bases between. Germline CDR1 and CDR2: MDHEN and SYDVKM. As DNA, the CDR3 is TGTGCCAGCAGTCCCCTCGGGGGGACCACTGAAGCTTTCTTT. Encoded protein: CASSPLGGTTEAFF.

The V and J genes are TRBV7-9 and TRBJ2-7; D not resolved. The V end was cut by 5 bases, the J end by 7 bases, with 18 bases between. The CDR3 consists of 14 residues. Germline loops: CDR1 SEHNR, CDR2 FQNEAQ (reference sequence). This CDR3 is CASSPFMVAGEQYF. DNA for the CDR3: TGTGCCAGCAGCCCCTTTATGGTAGCCGGGGAGCAGTACTTC. The whole variable domain, filled in from reference TRBV7-9 and TRBJ2-7, reads DTGVSQNPRHKITKRGQNVTFRCDPISEHNRLYWYRQTLGQGPEFLTYFQNEAQLEKSRLLSDRFSAERPKGSFSTLEIQRTEQGDSAMYLCASSPFMVAGEQYFGPGTRLTVT.

The genes are TRBV9 and TRBJ1-4; TRBD1 might be the D (5 bases). The germline gives CDR1 SGDLS, CDR2 YYNGEE. Trimming removed 0 bases from V and 8 bases from J, with 14 bases in between. The CDR3 covers 15 residues. CDR3 nucleotide sequence: TGTGCCAGCAGCGTAGGGGTCGGGGGAGGCGAAAAACTGTTTTTT. Amino acids: CASSVGVGGGEKLFF.

Here the CDR3 reads CASSYPAQGAIGELFF. The CDR3 DNA is TGTGCCAGCAGTTACCCCGCGCAGGGGGCGATCGGGGAGCTGTTTTTT. The chain carries TRBV6-5 and TRBJ2-2; 8 positions agree with TRBD1. Trimming cost V 2 bases and J 7 bases; bases outside gene matches: 9. Germline lookup yields CDR1 MNHEY and CDR2 SVGAGI. CDR3 length: 16 amino acids.

The chain's CDR3 is CASSPRRGQRGTQVADTQYF. For the CDR3, the DNA is TGCGCCAGCAGCCCACGGAGGGGCCAGCGGGGGACGCAGGTGGCAGATACGCAGTATTTT. The chain joins TRBV5-1 to TRBJ2-3; the match to TRBD2 covers 8 bases. Germline V gene data show CDR1 as SGHRS and CDR2 as YFSETQ. Losses at the gene ends were 4 bases for V and 4 bases for J; bases not matched to a gene: 23. This CDR3 has 20 residues.

This clone has just a few counts. The rearrangement links TRBV3-1 (or the pseudogene TRBV3-2) to TRBJ1-1, with no clear D. From germline, CDR1 is LGHDT and CDR2 YNNKEL (reference sequence). V lost 5 bases, J lost 11 bases, and 15 bases lay in between. The CDR3 runs to 12 residues. This chain's CDR3 is CASSRGPGGAFF. The CDR3 coding sequence is TGTGCCAGCAGCAGAGGTCCAGGAGGCGCTTTCTTT.

V is TRBV7-7 and J is TRBJ1-6; D is uncertain. The V gene's germline CDR1 is SSHAT and CDR2 FNYEAQ (reference sequence). The CDR3 runs to 17 residues. With 5 bases removed from V and 4 bases from J, the gap between germline ends came to 18 bases. CDR3 bases: TGTGCCAGCAGCCCCCCAGATGCAGACTGTTATAATTCACCCCTCCACTTT. Translating it yields CASSPPDADCYNSPLHF.

The table lists this clone with a count of one. This chain uses TRBV6-1 with TRBJ1-2, with a weak D call TRBD1 (6 bases). The CDR3 is made up of 15 amino acids. The germline gives CDR1 MNHNS, CDR2 SASEGT. The ends were cut back, 0 bases at V and 8 bases at J, with 16 bases in the middle. DNA for the CDR3: TGTGCCAGCAGTGAAGCGGGGGCAGGTCCCAACGGCTACACCTTC. Translation gives CASSEAGAGPNGYTF.

The V and J genes are TRBV6-5 and TRBJ2-1, with D perhaps TRBD2 (6 bases). Germline loops: CDR1 MNHEY, CDR2 SVGAGI. The CDR3 runs 15 residues. Trimming pared 6 bases from V and 0 bases from J, leaving 12 bases between. Here the CDR3 reads CASSQSGPSYNEQFF. CDR3 bases: TGTGCCAGCAGCCAAAGCGGGCCCTCCTACAATGAGCAGTTCTTC.

The chain joins TRBV5-1 to TRBJ2-5, with D possibly being TRBD1 (6 bases). The CDR3 extends over 11 amino acids. Trimming removed 4 bases at V and 7 bases at J, with 8 bases between. Germline loops: CDR1 SGHRS, CDR2 YFSETQ. CDR3: CASSQQGTQYF. The CDR3, as DNA: TGCGCCAGCAGCCAACAGGGGACCCAGTACTTC.

This sequence joins TRBV6-6 and TRBJ1-3; 7 nucleotides agree with TRBD1. The CDR3 sequence is 16 residues long. Trimming removed 2 bases from V and 3 bases from J; junction bases left unmatched: 7. The germline CDR1 and CDR2 sequences are MNHNY and SVGAGI (reference sequence). DNA of the CDR3: TGTGCCAGCAGTTACGGGTTCCGGGACAGTGGAAACACCATATATTTT. As protein: CASSYGFRDSGNTIYF.

Concerning this clone: This CDR3 is also generated by other DNA sequences in the sample. The CDR3 DNA reads as TGTGCCAGCAGCTTAGGACAGAACTATGGCTACACCTTC. Amino acids: CASSLGQNYGYTF. V gene TRBV7-8 combines with J gene TRBJ1-2; possible D gene TRBD1, 5 bases. CDR3 length: 13 residues. V was clipped by 1 base and J by 2 bases, with 5 bases between them. Germline V gene lookup returns CDR1 SGHVS and CDR2 FQNEAQ. Full variable domain (missing parts from reference TRBV7-8 and TRBJ1-2): GAGVSQSPRYKVAKRGQDVALRCDPISGHVSLFWYQQALGQGPEFLTYFQNEAQLDKSGLPSDRFFAERPEGSVSTLKIQRTQQEDSAVYLCASSLGQNYGYTFGSGTRLTVV.

The chain carries TRBV24-1 and TRBJ2-3, with 12 bases lining up with TRBD2. This CDR3 comprises 18 residues. CDR1 and CDR2 from the germline V gene are KGHDR and SFDVKD. V lost 4 bases, J lost 5 bases, and 12 bases stayed unmatched. CDR3 loop: CATSDPRLAGDGGDTQYF. In nucleotides, the CDR3 is TGTGCCACCAGTGACCCCCGACTAGCGGGGGACGGAGGAGATACGCAGTATTTT.

V usage is TRBV5-1 and J usage is TRBJ2-3, with D possibly matching TRBD1 (6 bases). V gave up 1 base and J gave up 4 bases, with 10 bases separating them. The germline CDR1 and CDR2 sequences are SGHRS and YFSETQ. There are 14 residues in the CDR3. CDR3 sequence (DNA): TGCGCCAGCAGCTTGCAGGACAGTCCAGATACGCAGTATTTT. Its protein product is CASSLQDSPDTQYF.

The chain couples TRBV10-3 to TRBJ1-5, with D maybe TRBD1 (6 bases). This CDR3 has 17 residues. Trimming took off 0 bases at V and 4 bases at J, with 16 bases between the two ends. Germline V gene data show CDR1 as ENHRY and CDR2 as SYGVKD. The CDR3 DNA is TGTGCCATCAGTGAGTCGAAGGTTGGGCAGGGGAATCAGCCCCAGCATTTT. It encodes CAISESKVGQGNQPQHF.

The CDR3 DNA follows: TGTGCCAGCAGCACAGGGGCCGGTCAGCCCCAGCATTTT. The encoded protein is CASSTGAGQPQHF. This chain joins TRBV12-3 or TRBV12-4 and TRBJ1-5; 7 nucleotides align to TRBD1. The junction had 5 bases not matched to a gene; V was cut back by 6 bases and J by 6 bases. CDR3 length: 13 residues.